These 5 T cell receptor beta chains came from one sample sequenced in a study of blood T cells in healthy people across ages. A sample-barcoded 5' primer and a J-beta primer mix were used in a second PCR of about 6 to 11 cycles. Using its own MiXCR run on the 5' RACE reads, TCRdb lists one record per CDR3 protein. Here the sample spans about 800,000 distinct CDR3 sequences, more than 20% being singletons. The same data also contributed to another study, on T cells of mothers and their children.

Sequenced input: blood. These receptors were collected from a boy younger than 18 in good health.

The V call is TRBV29-1, the J call TRBJ2-5, with D possibly being TRBD1 (6 bases). The germline V and J ends were trimmed by 2 bases and 1 base, with 8 bases remaining between them. This CDR3 has 13 residues. CDR1 and CDR2 (germline): SQVTM, ANQGSEA. CDR3 sequence: CSVEWGLQETQYF. For the CDR3, the DNA is TGCAGCGTTGAATGGGGGCTCCAAGAGACCCAGTACTTC. Full variable domain (missing parts from reference TRBV29-1 and TRBJ2-5): SAVISQKPSRDICQRGTSLTIQCQVDSQVTMMFWYRQQPGQSLTLIATANQGSEATYESGFVIDKFPISRPNLTFSTLTVSNMSPEDSSIYLCSVEWGLQETQYFGPGTRLLVL.

This clonotype turned up a few times. The chain recombines TRBV29-1 with TRBJ2-5; TRBD2 aligns across 10 bases. The J call may be incorrect, as the DNA end agrees better with TRBJ2-1. CDR1 is SQVTM and CDR2 is ANQGSEA in the germline V gene. The CDR3 sequence is 14 residues long. CDR3 sequence reads: CSVDRTSGTNEQFF. In nucleotides, the CDR3 is TGCAGCGTTGACCGGACTAGCGGTACTAATGAGCAGTTCTTC.

This clonotype has a handful of counts. This sequence joins TRBV2 and TRBJ2-2; 12 bases fit TRBD1. The CDR3 covers 17 residues. V lost 2 bases and J lost 6; bases outside the gene matches: 7. Germline CDR1 reads SNHLY; CDR2 reads FYNNEI. CDR3 loop: CASSEPPGDRGPGELFF. CDR3 coding DNA: TGTGCCAGCAGTGAACCTCCCGGGGACAGGGGGCCCGGGGAGCTGTTTTTT.

The chain has TRBV15 and TRBJ2-1; D gene uncertain. This CDR3 contains 15 residues. Germline lookup yields CDR1 LNHNV and CDR2 YYDKDF (reference sequence). Trimming removed 3 bases at V and 3 bases at J, with 12 bases between. The CDR3 DNA reads as TGTGCCACCAGCAGCGTGACTGCCCACTACAATGAGCAGTTCTTC. Its translation: CATSSVTAHYNEQFF.

The gene calls are TRBV29-1 and TRBJ1-2, with D unresolved. The ends were cut back, 0 bases at V and 10 bases at J, with 15 bases in the middle. Germline assignment: CDR1 SQVTM and CDR2 ANQGSEA. The CDR3 has 13 amino acids. The CDR3 loop reads CSVEDPLLLAYTF. CDR3 bases: TGCAGCGTTGAAGATCCCCTCCTATTAGCCTACACCTTC.